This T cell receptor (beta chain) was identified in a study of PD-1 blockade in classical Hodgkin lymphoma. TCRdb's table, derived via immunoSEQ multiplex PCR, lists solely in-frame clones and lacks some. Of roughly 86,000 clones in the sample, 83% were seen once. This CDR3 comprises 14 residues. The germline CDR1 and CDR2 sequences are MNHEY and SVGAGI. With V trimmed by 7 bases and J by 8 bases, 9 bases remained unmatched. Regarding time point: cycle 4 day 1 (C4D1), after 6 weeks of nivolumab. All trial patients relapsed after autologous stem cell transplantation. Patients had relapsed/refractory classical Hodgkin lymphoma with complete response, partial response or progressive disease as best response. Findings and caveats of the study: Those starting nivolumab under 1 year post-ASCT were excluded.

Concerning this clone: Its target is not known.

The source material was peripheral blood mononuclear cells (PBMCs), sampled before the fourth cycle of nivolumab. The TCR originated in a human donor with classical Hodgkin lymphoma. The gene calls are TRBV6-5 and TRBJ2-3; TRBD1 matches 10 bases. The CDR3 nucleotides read TGTGCCAGCACCCAGGGACAGGGGATTGGTACGCAGTATTTT. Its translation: CASTQGQGIGTQYF.